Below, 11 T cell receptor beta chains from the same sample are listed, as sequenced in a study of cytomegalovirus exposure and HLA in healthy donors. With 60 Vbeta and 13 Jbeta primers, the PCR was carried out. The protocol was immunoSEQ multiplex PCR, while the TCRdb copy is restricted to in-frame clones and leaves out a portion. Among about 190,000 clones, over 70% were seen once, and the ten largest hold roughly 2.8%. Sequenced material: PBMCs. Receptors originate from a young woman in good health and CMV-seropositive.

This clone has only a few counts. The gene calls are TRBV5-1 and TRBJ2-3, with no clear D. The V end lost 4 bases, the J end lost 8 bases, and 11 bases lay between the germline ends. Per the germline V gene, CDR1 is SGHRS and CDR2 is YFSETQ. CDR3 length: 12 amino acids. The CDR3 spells CASSDTFPTQYF. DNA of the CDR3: TGCGCCAGCAGCGACACATTTCCTACGCAGTATTTT. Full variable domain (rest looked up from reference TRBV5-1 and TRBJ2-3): KAGVTQTPRYLIKTRGQQVTLSCSPISGHRSVSWYQQTPGQGLQFLFEYFSETQRNKGNFPGRFSGRQFSNSRSEMNVSTLELGDSALYLCASSDTFPTQYFGPGTRLTVL.

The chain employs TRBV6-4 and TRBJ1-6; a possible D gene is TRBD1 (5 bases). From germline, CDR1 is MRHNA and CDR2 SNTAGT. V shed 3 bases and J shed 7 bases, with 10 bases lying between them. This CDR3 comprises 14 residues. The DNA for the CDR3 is TGTGCCAGCAGTGAAGAAGGGGAAAATTCACCCCTCCACTTT. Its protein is CASSEEGENSPLHF.

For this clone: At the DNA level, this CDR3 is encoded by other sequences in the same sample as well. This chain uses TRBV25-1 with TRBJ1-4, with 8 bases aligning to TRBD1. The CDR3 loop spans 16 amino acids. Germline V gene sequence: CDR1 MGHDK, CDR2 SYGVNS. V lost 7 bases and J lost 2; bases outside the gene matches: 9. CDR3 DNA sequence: TGTGCCAGCACGACAGGACAGGGAGGGACTAATGAAAAACTGTTTTTT. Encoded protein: CASTTGQGGTNEKLFF.

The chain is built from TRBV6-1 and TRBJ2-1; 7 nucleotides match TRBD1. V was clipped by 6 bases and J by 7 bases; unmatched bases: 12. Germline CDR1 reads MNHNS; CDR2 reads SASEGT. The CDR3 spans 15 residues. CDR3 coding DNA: TGTGCCAGCAGCTCCGTCGGGACAGCTCTTAATGAGCAGTTCTTC. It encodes CASSSVGTALNEQFF.

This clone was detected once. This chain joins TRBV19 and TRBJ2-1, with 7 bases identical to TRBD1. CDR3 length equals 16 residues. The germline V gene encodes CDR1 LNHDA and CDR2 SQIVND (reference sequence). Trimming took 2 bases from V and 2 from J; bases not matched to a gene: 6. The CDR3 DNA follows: TGTGCCAGTAGTATATTAGAAGGGGGCCCCTACAATGAGCAGTTCTTC. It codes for CASSILEGGPYNEQFF.

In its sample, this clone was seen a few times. The DNA of the CDR3 is TGTGCCAGCTCGGGACCGGGACAGGGGGCCAATGAGCAGTTCTTC. Its protein product is CASSGPGQGANEQFF. The J gene is TRBJ2-1, the V gene TRBV2; 12 nucleotides line up with TRBD1. This CDR3 comprises 15 residues. CDR1 is SNHLY and CDR2 is FYNNEI in the germline V gene. Trimming at V came to 8 bases and at J to 6 bases, leaving 8 bases not matched to a gene.

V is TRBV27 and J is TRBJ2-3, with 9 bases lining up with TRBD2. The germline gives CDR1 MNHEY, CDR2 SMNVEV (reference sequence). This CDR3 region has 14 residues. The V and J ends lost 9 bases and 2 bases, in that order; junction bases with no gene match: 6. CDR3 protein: CASCGGADTDTQYF. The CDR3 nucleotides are TGTGCCAGTTGCGGGGGGGCAGACACAGATACGCAGTATTTT.

The CDR3 nucleotides are TGTGCCAGCAGCGCAACCAGGAGGGCAGCTAATGAAAAACTGTTTTTT. Its translation is CASSATRRAANEKLFF. The rearrangement uses TRBV14 and TRBJ1-4; D is unresolved. V was cut by 5 bases and J by 3 bases, with 16 bases left in between. Per the germline V gene, CDR1 is SGHDN and CDR2 is FVKESK. The length of the CDR3 is 16 residues.

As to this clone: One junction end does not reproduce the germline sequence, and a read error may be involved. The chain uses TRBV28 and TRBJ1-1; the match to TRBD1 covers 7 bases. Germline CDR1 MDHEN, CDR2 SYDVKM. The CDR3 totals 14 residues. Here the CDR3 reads CASSPIGGGTEAFF. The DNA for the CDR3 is TGTGCCAGCAGTCCCATAGGAGGGGGCACTGAAGCCTTCTTT.

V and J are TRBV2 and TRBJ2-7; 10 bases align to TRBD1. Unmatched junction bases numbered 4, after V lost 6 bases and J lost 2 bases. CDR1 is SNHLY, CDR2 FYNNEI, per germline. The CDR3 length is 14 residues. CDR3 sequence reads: CASSGTGETYEQYF. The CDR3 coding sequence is TGTGCCAGCAGCGGGACAGGGGAGACCTACGAGCAGTACTTC.

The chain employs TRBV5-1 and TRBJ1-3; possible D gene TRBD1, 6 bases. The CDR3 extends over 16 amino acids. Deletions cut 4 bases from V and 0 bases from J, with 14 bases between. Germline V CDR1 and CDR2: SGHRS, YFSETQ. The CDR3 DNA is TGCGCCAGCAGCGGGGCCACCAGGGGCTCTGGAAACACCATATATTTT. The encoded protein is CASSGATRGSGNTIYF.